Shown below are 24 T cell receptor beta chains from a single sample sequenced in a study of blood T cell repertoires in COVID-19. TCRdb's copy holds only in-frame clones and misses some; the assay was immunoSEQ multiplex PCR. The repertoire holds more than 250,000 clones, 70% to 90% seen once, with about 5.7% in the top ten. Sequencing used PBMCs or T cells enriched from blood (not recorded which). The origin of the receptors is a woman aged 25 to 39 who had recovered from COVID-19.

The chain carries TRBV5-4 and TRBJ1-1; D is ambiguous. This CDR3 region has 13 residues. Germline V gives CDR1 SGHNT, CDR2 YYREEE (reference sequence). The V end lost 1 base, the J end lost 6 bases, and 10 bases lay between the germline ends. The CDR3 spells CASSLSPAAEAFF. The CDR3 DNA is TGTGCCAGCAGCTTGAGCCCGGCGGCTGAAGCTTTCTTT. Looking up the rest from reference TRBV5-4 and TRBJ1-1 gives the full variable domain: ETGVTQSPTHLIKTRGQQVTLRCSSQSGHNTVSWYQQALGQGPQFIFQYYREEENGRGNFPPRFSGLQFPNYSSELNVNALELDDSALYLCASSLSPAAEAFFGQGTRLTVV.

J is TRBJ1-2 and V is TRBV9; D unclear. The V end lost 0 bases, the J end lost 8 bases, and 8 bases lay between the germline ends. The CDR3 contains 12 residues. Per germline, CDR1 SGDLS and CDR2 YYNGEE. The CDR3: CASSVGFGGYTF. CDR3 nucleotide sequence: TGTGCCAGCAGCGTAGGATTCGGGGGCTACACCTTC. The full variable domain, in which reference TRBV9 and TRBJ1-2 provide the parts outside the CDR3, is DSGVTQTPKHLITATGQRVTLRCSPRSGDLSVYWYQQSLDQGLQFLIQYYNGEERAKGNILERFSAQQFPDLHSELNLSSLELGDSALYFCASSVGFGGYTFGSGTRLTVV.

V and J are TRBV27 and TRBJ1-4, with TRBD1 identical over 7 bases. Germline trimming cut 6 bases from V and 7 bases from J; bases unmatched to any gene: 8. CDR1 and CDR2 from the germline V gene are MNHEY and SMNVEV (reference sequence). The length of the CDR3 is 14 residues. This chain's CDR3 is CASRLTGAIEKLFF. The CDR3 DNA follows: TGTGCCAGCAGACTCACAGGGGCCATTGAAAAACTGTTTTTT.

The chain uses TRBV7-9 and TRBJ1-2, with 10 bases identical to TRBD1. V shed 5 bases, J shed 4 bases, and the junction held 4 bases outside the gene matches. CDR1 SEHNR and CDR2 FQNEAQ come from the germline V gene (reference sequence). This CDR3 is built from 14 residues. The CDR3 loop reads CASSRGDRGYGYTF. The CDR3 DNA follows: TGTGCCAGCAGCCGGGGGGACAGGGGCTATGGCTACACCTTC. The entire variable domain, with the rest obtained from reference TRBV7-9 and TRBJ1-2, is as follows: DTGVSQNPRHKITKRGQNVTFRCDPISEHNRLYWYRQTLGQGPEFLTYFQNEAQLEKSRLLSDRFSAERPKGSFSTLEIQRTEQGDSAMYLCASSRGDRGYGYTFGSGTRLTVV.

The chain employs TRBV23-1 and TRBJ1-4, with D perhaps TRBD1 (5 bases). TRBV23-1 is identified as an open reading frame with a role that is uncertain. CDR3 size: 13 residues. Between the trimmed V and J ends, which lost 5 bases and 7 bases, there was a span of 11 bases. DNA of the CDR3: TGCGCCAGCAGTGGCAGGGAAGCTGAAAAACTGTTTTTT. Protein product: CASSGREAEKLFF.

This clone was recorded only once. The rearrangement links TRBV5-1 to TRBJ2-5; no reliable D call. Trimming took off 1 base at V and 5 bases at J, with 9 bases between the two ends. The CDR3 extends over 13 amino acids. Germline V gives CDR1 SGHRS, CDR2 YFSETQ. The chain's CDR3 is CASSLQVRETQYF. The CDR3 coding sequence is TGCGCCAGCAGCTTGCAAGTTCGGGAGACCCAGTACTTC.

The chain links TRBV27 to TRBJ1-6, with D perhaps TRBD1 (6 bases). This CDR3 contains 16 residues. Germline values: CDR1 MNHEY, CDR2 SMNVEV (reference sequence). V lost 6 bases and J 8 bases, leaving 20 bases between the germline ends. CDR3 nucleotide sequence: TGTGCCAGCAGCCCAACCGGGGCAGGGGTACATTCACCCCTCCACTTT. Protein product: CASSPTGAGVHSPLHF.

Ten or more counts support this clone. The chain combines TRBV6-2 or TRBV6-3 with TRBJ1-5; D not certain. The V and J ends lost 3 bases and 2 bases respectively, with 11 bases between them. The length of the CDR3 is 15 residues. Germline V gene sequence: CDR1 MNHEY, CDR2 SVGEGT. CDR3 residues: CASSYSITGNQPQHF. CDR3 nucleotides: TGTGCCAGCAGTTATTCAATCACAGGCAATCAGCCCCAGCATTTT.

This clone occurred a few times. The chain employs TRBV2 and TRBJ1-1, with 7 bases lining up with TRBD1. J gave up 4 bases and V 4 bases, and 3 bases lay outside the gene matches. Germline CDR1 and CDR2: SNHLY and FYNNEI. This CDR3 region has 13 residues. CDR3 sequence (DNA): TGTGCCAGCAGTGTACAGGGGATCACTGAAGCTTTCTTT. Translating it yields CASSVQGITEAFF.

The chain uses TRBV7-6 and TRBJ1-1; a possible D gene is TRBD1 (5 bases). This CDR3 is 14 amino acids long. Germline loops: CDR1 SGHVS, CDR2 FNYEAQ. V was pared by 2 bases and J by 1 base, with 8 bases between. CDR3 bases: TGTGCCAGCAGCTTAACAACAGGGAACACTGAAGCTTTCTTT. Protein: CASSLTTGNTEAFF.

The chain has TRBV5-1 and TRBJ1-6; 7 bases map to TRBD1. The V segment lost 3 bases and the J segment 7 bases; nucleotides outside the gene matches: 7. In germline, CDR1 is SGHRS, CDR2 YFSETQ. This CDR3 has 15 amino acids. Here the CDR3 reads CASSYQTGFNSPLHF. In DNA form, the CDR3 reads TGCGCCAGCAGCTACCAGACAGGGTTCAATTCACCCCTCCACTTT.

This chain links TRBV4-3 with TRBJ2-7; 8 positions agree with TRBD1. V trimming: 2 bases; J trimming: 3 bases; junction bases outside the gene matches: 3. Looked up from germline, CDR1 is LGHNA and CDR2 is YSLEER. The CDR3 is 14 amino acids. The CDR3 here is CASSQQGAGYEQYF. The CDR3 DNA reads TGCGCCAGCAGCCAACAGGGGGCGGGCTACGAGCAGTACTTC.

The V and J genes are TRBV20-1 and TRBJ1-2; 10 bases align to TRBD1. The CDR3 totals 15 residues. V dropped 3 bases and J dropped 4; count of bases not matched to a gene: 8. Looked up from germline, CDR1 is DFQATT and CDR2 is SNEGSKA (reference sequence). CDR3 in DNA: TGCAGTGCTAGTCTCCGGGACAGGGGATCCTATGGCTACACCTTC. This gives the protein CSASLRDRGSYGYTF.

The V gene is TRBV2, the J gene TRBJ2-3; 8 bases are shared with TRBD2. With V trimmed by 9 bases and J by 1 base, 6 bases remained unmatched. The CDR3 contains 14 residues. Germline loops: CDR1 SNHLY, CDR2 FYNNEI. The CDR3 DNA reads TGTGCCAGGGGAGCGGGGGCCGGCACAGATACGCAGTATTTT. Amino acids: CARGAGAGTDTQYF.

The chain is built from TRBV10-3 and TRBJ2-1; the D is unclear. With 0 bases removed from V and 7 bases from J, the gap between germline ends came to 16 bases. Germline V lookup: CDR1 ENHRY, CDR2 SYGVKD. CDR3 length equals 16 residues. This CDR3 is CAISESISSQRNEQFF. The CDR3 DNA sequence: TGTGCCATCAGTGAGTCTATATCCTCTCAGAGGAATGAGCAGTTCTTC.

The V call is TRBV12-3 or TRBV12-4, the J call TRBJ1-5; tentative D call: TRBD1 (5 bases). The length of the CDR3 is 13 residues. V was trimmed by 5 bases and J by 6 bases, leaving 11 bases between them. The CDR3 loop reads CASSLRVGQPQHF. In DNA form, the CDR3 reads TGTGCCAGCAGTCTCAGGGTGGGTCAGCCCCAGCATTTT.

This chain connects TRBV27 to TRBJ2-7; 10 bases are shared with TRBD1. This CDR3 has 13 residues. Germline-derived CDR1 and CDR2 are MNHEY and SMNVEV (reference sequence). The V segment lost 6 bases and the J segment 5 bases; nucleotides outside the gene matches: 4. The CDR3 DNA sequence: TGTGCCAGCAGCAGGGACAGGGGTAACGAGCAGTACTTC. Its protein is CASSRDRGNEQYF.

J is TRBJ2-7 and V is TRBV6-2 or TRBV6-3; D ambiguous. The CDR3 has 15 amino acids. From germline, CDR1 is MNHEY and CDR2 SVGEGT. V dropped 0 bases and J dropped 2 bases, with 11 bases sitting between them. The DNA for the CDR3 is TGTGCCAGCAGTTACTCGTGGAGTCCCCCCTACGAGCAGTACTTC. Amino acid sequence: CASSYSWSPPYEQYF.

The J gene is TRBJ2-2, the V gene TRBV7-8; 7 nucleotides line up with TRBD1. V lost 2 bases, J lost 1 base, and 1 base stayed unmatched. Looked up from germline, CDR1 is SGHVS and CDR2 is FQNEAQ. The CDR3 contains 15 residues. DNA for the CDR3: TGTGCCAGCAGCTTACAGGGGGAGAACACCGGGGAGCTGTTTTTT. Translation: CASSLQGENTGELFF. Full variable domain (outside the CDR3, taken from reference TRBV7-8 and TRBJ2-2): GAGVSQSPRYKVAKRGQDVALRCDPISGHVSLFWYQQALGQGPEFLTYFQNEAQLDKSGLPSDRFFAERPEGSVSTLKIQRTQQEDSAVYLCASSLQGENTGELFFGEGSRLTVL.

This chain connects TRBV7-2 to TRBJ2-7; D not certain. This CDR3 is built from 12 residues. Looked up from germline, CDR1 is SGHTA and CDR2 is FQGNSA. V dropped 1 base and J dropped 3 bases, with 4 bases sitting between them. The CDR3 protein is CASSLDYYEQYF. The CDR3 region has the DNA TGTGCCAGCAGCTTAGATTACTACGAGCAGTACTTC.

DNA for the CDR3: TGTGCCAGCAGTAAAGACAGGGTGGGTACTGAAGCTTTCTTT. This sequence encodes CASSKDRVGTEAFF. This rearrangement joins TRBV2 to TRBJ1-1; TRBD1 matches at 7 bases. The junction had 8 bases not matched to a gene; V was cut back by 5 bases and J by 5 bases. Germline-derived CDR1 and CDR2 are SNHLY and FYNNEI. CDR3 length: 14 residues.

The rearrangement uses TRBV6-2 or TRBV6-3 and TRBJ1-5; weak D call: TRBD1 (5 bases). CDR1 is MNHEY, CDR2 SVGEGT, per germline. CDR3 length: 16 residues. Trimming stripped 2 bases from V and 5 bases from J, with 16 bases between. CDR3 amino acids: CASSYHGRVRDQPQHF. CDR3 DNA sequence: TGTGCCAGCAGTTACCACGGCAGGGTTAGGGATCAGCCCCAGCATTTT.

The chain has TRBV11-2 and TRBJ1-2; 8 bases align to TRBD1. V lost 5 bases and J lost 3; bases outside the gene matches: 5. Germline V CDR1 and CDR2: SGHAT, FQNNGV. The CDR3 is 14 residues long. CDR3 nucleotide sequence: TGTGCCAGCAGCCCGACAGGGGAGCACTATGGCTACACCTTC. Amino acid sequence: CASSPTGEHYGYTF.

The gene calls are TRBV4-3 and TRBJ1-2, with a weak D call TRBD1 (6 bases). CDR1 is LGHNA and CDR2 is YSLEER in the germline V gene. This CDR3 comprises 16 residues. The V end lost 0 bases, the J end lost 4 bases, and 15 bases lay between the germline ends. The CDR3 DNA is TGCGCCAGCAGCCAAGACAGGGGAGGGCCCTCCTATGGCTACACCTTC. It yields the protein CASSQDRGGPSYGYTF.